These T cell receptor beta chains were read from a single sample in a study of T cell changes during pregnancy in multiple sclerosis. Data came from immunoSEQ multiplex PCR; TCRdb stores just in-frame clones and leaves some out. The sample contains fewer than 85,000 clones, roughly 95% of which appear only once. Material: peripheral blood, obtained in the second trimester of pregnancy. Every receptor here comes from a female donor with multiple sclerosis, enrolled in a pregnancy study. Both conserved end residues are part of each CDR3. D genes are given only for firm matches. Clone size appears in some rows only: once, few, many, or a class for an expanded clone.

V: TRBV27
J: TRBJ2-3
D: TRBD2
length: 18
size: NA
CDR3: CASSLLMWRESRTDTQYF
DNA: TGTGCCAGCAGTTTGCTTATGTGGCGGGAGTCTAGGACAGATACGCAGTATTTT

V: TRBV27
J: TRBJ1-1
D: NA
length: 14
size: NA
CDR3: CASRTGGSTSEAFF
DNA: TGTGCCAGCAGGACGGGTGGCTCAACTTCTGAAGCTTTCTTT

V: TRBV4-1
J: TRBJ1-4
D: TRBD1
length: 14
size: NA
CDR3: CASSRQGADEKLFF
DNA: TGCGCCAGCAGCCGACAGGGGGCGGATGAAAAACTGTTTTTT

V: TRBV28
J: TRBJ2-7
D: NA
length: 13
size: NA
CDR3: CASSPTYSYEQYF
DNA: TGTGCCAGCAGTCCCACCTACTCCTACGAGCAGTACTTC

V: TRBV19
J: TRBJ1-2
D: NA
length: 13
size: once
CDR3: CASSISLQSGYTF
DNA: TGTGCCAGTAGTATATCCTTACAGAGTGGCTACACCTTC

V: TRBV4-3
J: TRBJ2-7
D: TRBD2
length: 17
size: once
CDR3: CASSQDGTGGSFGEQYF
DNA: TGCGCCAGCAGCCAAGATGGGACGGGAGGATCCTTCGGGGAGCAGTACTTC

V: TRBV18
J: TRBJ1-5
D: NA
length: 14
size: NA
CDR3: CASSPSEVNQPQHF
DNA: TGTGCCAGCTCACCATCCGAGGTCAATCAGCCCCAGCATTTT

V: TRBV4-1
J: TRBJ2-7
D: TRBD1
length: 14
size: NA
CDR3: CASSQVQGALEQYF
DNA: TGCGCCAGCAGCCAAGTTCAGGGGGCTCTCGAGCAGTACTTC

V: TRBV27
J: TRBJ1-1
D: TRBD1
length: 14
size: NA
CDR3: CASSPGTANTEAFF
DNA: TGTGCCAGCAGTCCCGGGACAGCAAACACTGAAGCTTTCTTT

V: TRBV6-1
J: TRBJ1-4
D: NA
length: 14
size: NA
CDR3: CASRRQPSNEKLFF
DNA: TGTGCCAGCAGGAGACAGCCGAGTAATGAAAAACTGTTTTTT

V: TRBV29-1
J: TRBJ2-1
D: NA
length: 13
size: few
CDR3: CSADSYTYNEQFF
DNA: TGCAGCGCTGACTCTTATACCTACAATGAGCAGTTCTTC

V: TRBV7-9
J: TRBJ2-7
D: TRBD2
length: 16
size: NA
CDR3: CASSTPGGDLPYEQYF
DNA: TGTGCCAGCAGCACGCCGGGAGGGGATCTCCCCTACGAGCAGTACTTC

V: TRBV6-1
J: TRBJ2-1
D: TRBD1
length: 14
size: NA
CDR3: CASSDTGVWDEQFF
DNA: TGTGCCAGCAGTGACACAGGGGTGTGGGATGAGCAGTTCTTC

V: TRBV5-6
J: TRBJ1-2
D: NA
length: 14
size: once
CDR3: CASSLTGRYDGYTF
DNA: TGTGCCAGCAGCTTGACAGGGCGTTACGATGGCTACACCTTC

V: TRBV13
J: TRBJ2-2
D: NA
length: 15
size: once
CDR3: CASSLGHGSHGELFF
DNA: TGTGCCAGCAGCTTAGGCCACGGGAGTCACGGGGAGCTGTTTTTT

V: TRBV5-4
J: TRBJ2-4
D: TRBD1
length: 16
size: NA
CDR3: CASSLPQGAAKNIQYF
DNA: TGTGCCAGCAGCTTGCCACAGGGGGCGGCCAAAAACATTCAGTACTTC